This T cell receptor (beta chain) was sequenced for a study of shared clonotypes between healthy human individuals. Libraries were prepared by immunoSEQ multiplex PCR; TCRdb keeps only in-frame clonotypes and omits some of them. Of around 2.5 million clones listed, roughly 93% are singletons. On this clone itself: Its specificity is not known.

Overall study findings and caveats: Investigators collected only blood, and repertoires in tissues likely differ. Memory subsets generally showed lower estimated richness than naive subsets.

Trimming cost V 1 base and J 1 base, with 15 bases left between them. This CDR3 has 16 residues. Germline assignment: CDR1 SGHRS and CDR2 YFSETQ. V gene TRBV5-1 combines with J gene TRBJ2-7; D is unclear. Sequences were obtained from naive CD4+ T cells from PBMCs. Subset: CD45RA+ positively selected. The source of this sequence is a man aged 18 to 30 in good health. Some clones in this sample may be carry-over from other donors' samples. CDR3 region: CASSLTKNKPSYEQYF. In DNA, the CDR3 is TGCGCCAGCAGCTTGACGAAAAATAAGCCTTCCTACGAGCAGTACTTC.